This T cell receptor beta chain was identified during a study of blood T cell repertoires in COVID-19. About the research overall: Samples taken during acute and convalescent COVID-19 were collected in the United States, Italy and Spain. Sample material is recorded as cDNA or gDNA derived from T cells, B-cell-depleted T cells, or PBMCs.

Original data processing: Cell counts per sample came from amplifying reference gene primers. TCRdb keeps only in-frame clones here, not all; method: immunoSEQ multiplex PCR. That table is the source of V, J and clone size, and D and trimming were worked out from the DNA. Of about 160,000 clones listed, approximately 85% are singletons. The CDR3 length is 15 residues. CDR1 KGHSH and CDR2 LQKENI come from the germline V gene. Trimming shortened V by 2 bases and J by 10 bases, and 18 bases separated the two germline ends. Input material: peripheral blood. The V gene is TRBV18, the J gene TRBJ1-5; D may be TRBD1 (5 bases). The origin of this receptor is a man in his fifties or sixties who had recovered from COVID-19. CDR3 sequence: CASSPTGGRFIPQHF. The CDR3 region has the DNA TGTGCCAGCTCACCAACCGGGGGAAGGTTTATCCCCCAGCATTTT.